This T cell receptor (beta chain) was sequenced for a study of shared clonotypes between healthy human individuals. Study information: Per donor, CD8 memory used one plate, CD8 naive used two, CD4 memory used three and CD4 naive used three.

Of note for this clone: Its matching antigen is unknown. Different DNA sequences within this sample yield the same CDR3.

Germline values: CDR1 SQVTM, CDR2 ANQGSEA. There are 13 residues in the CDR3. V was clipped by 7 bases and J by 3 bases; unmatched bases: 1. CD45RO-negative, CCR7-selected cells formed the naive CD8 fraction, which excluded terminally differentiated effector memory CD45RA+ cells. Study results and limitations: All-four-donor shared clonotypes had higher generation probabilities than non-shared clonotypes did.

Assay used: immunoSEQ multiplex PCR; TCRdb lists only in-frame clones, some missing. The sample has millions of clones; 85% to 95% are singletons. The receptor comes from a man in his late teens or twenties in good health. Some clones in this sample may be carry-over from other donors' samples. The sample consisted of naive CD8+ T cells from PBMCs. This chain joins TRBV29-1 and TRBJ2-3; 13 positions agree with TRBD2. Here the CDR3 reads CSGLAGGTDTQYF. CDR3 nucleotides: TGCAGCGGACTAGCGGGAGGAACAGATACGCAGTATTTT.